The source of this T cell receptor (beta chain) is a study of CD8 T cells in Susac syndrome. It was with random hexamers that about 0.45 to 1 ug RNA was reverse transcribed. An immunoSEQ multiplex PCR generated amplified TCR beta CDR3 products spanning 54 Vbeta and 13 Jbeta. TCRdb reprocessed the immunoSEQ multiplex PCR reads via MiXCR and lists one record per CDR3 protein. The sample contains under 300,000 distinct CDR3 sequences, almost 97% of which appear only once. The germline CDR1 and CDR2 sequences are GTSNPN and SVGIG (reference sequence). V gave up 4 bases and J gave up 8 bases, with 12 bases separating them. This CDR3 has 12 amino acids.

The chain carries TRBV30 and TRBJ2-1, with D possibly being TRBD2 (5 bases). This sequence originates from a human donor with Susac syndrome. Sequenced material: CD4+ T cells from PBMCs. DNA for the CDR3: TGTGCCTGGAAAGCGGACCTGGATGAGCAGTTCTTC. Its protein product is CAWKADLDEQFF.